This section outlines one T cell receptor (beta chain) sequence together with its context. What it binds is unknown. Specified treatment: roughly 19 received Ad26.COV2.S at low or high dose, single or two shots; roughly five received placebo; per-sample allocation not given. The samples date from day 63 after the first vaccine or placebo injection. It was an adult aged 18-55 years in Boston who was the donor. An Ad26 vector was used to express Wuhan-strain SARS-CoV-2 spike as the vaccine. This record belongs to a study of Ad26.COV2.S vaccination and SARS-CoV-2 variants. Study results and caveats: People who got the vaccine had more spike-specific TCR breadth than people who got placebo. Vaccine and placebo recipients had similar non-spike TCR breadth.

The CDR3 length is 16 residues. Germline V gene data show CDR1 as LGHDT and CDR2 as YNNKEL (reference sequence). V lost 1 base and J lost 0, with 13 bases in between. This table comes from immunoSEQ multiplex PCR, and its TCRdb copy is limited to in-frame clones, with some not included. Altogether more than 300,000 clones are present, around four fifths being singletons, with the ten largest covering about 2.1%. The gene calls are TRBV3-1 (or the pseudogene TRBV3-2) and TRBJ2-7; D remains unclear. This specimen was peripheral blood, taken in a trial of Ad26.COV2.S vaccine versus placebo. The TCR originated in a person between 18 and 59 years old who received the Ad26.COV2.S COVID-19 vaccine or a placebo. The CDR3 nucleotides read TGTGCCAGCAGCCAAGTCCTCCGGGCGGCCTCCTACGAGCAGTACTTC. Its protein product is CASSQVLRAASYEQYF.